This T cell receptor (beta chain) was sequenced in a study of cytomegalovirus exposure and HLA in healthy donors. There were likely unrecorded immune exposures, though donors were nominally healthy when sampled. PCR used 60 Vbeta primers and 13 Jbeta primers. Assay: immunoSEQ multiplex PCR; the TCRdb copy retains only in-frame clones and omits some. Counted here are about 170,000 clones, 75% occurring once; the ten biggest clones make up roughly 3%. Germline lookup yields CDR1 LNHDA and CDR2 SQIVND (reference sequence). The CDR3 contains 16 residues. V was pared by 4 bases and J by 4 bases, with 6 bases of the junction left unmatched.

The rearrangement uses TRBV19 and TRBJ2-1, with TRBD2 matching over 11 bases. The clonotype was recovered from a woman aged 50 to 65 in good health and CMV-seropositive. The sequencing sample was made of PBMCs. The CDR3 nucleotides are TGTGCCAGTAGTACCCCACTAGCGGGGGCGTACAATGAGCAGTTCTTC. Translated, it gives CASSTPLAGAYNEQFF.